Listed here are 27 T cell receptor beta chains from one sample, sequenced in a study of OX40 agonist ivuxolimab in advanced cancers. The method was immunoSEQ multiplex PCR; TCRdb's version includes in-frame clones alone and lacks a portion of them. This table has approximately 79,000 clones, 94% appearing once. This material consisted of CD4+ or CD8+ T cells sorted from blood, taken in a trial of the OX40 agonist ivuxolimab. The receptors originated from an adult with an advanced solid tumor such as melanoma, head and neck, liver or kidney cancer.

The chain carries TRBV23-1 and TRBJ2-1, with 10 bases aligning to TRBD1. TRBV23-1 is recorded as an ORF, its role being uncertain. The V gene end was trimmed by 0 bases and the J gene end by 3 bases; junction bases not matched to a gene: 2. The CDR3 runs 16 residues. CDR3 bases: TGCGCCAGCAGTCAATCGTGGGACAGGGGCTACAATGAGCAGTTCTTC. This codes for CASSQSWDRGYNEQFF.

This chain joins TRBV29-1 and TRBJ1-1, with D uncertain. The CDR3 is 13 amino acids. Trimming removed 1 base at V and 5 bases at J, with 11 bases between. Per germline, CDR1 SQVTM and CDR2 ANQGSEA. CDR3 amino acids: CSVEGRVETEAFF. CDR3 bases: TGCAGCGTTGAAGGGCGGGTAGAAACTGAAGCTTTCTTT.

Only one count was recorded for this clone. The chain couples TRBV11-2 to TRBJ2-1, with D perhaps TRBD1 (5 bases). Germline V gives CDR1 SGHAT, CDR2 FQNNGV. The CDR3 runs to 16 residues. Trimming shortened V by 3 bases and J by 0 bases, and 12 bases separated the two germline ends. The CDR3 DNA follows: TGTGCCAGCAGCTTTGGACACCAACTCTCCTACAATGAGCAGTTCTTC. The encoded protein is CASSFGHQLSYNEQFF.

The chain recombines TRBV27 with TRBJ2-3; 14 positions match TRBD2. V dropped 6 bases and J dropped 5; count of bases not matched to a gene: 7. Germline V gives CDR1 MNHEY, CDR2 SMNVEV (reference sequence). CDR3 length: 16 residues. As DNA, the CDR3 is TGTGCCAGCAGGGGACTAGCGGGAGTCCCGGGAGATACGCAGTATTTT. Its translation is CASRGLAGVPGDTQYF.

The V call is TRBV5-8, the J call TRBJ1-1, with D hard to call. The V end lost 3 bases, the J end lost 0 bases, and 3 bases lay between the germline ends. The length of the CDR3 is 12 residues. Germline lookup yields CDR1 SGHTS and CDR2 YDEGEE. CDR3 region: CASSWVNTEAFF. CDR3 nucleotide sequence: TGTGCCAGCAGCTGGGTGAACACTGAAGCTTTCTTT.

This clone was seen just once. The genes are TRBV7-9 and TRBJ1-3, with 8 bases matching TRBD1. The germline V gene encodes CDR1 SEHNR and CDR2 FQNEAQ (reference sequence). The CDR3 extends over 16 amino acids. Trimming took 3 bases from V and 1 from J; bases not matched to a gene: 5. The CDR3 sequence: CASSLGRQGSGNTIYF. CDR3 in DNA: TGTGCCAGCAGCTTGGGTCGACAGGGGTCTGGAAACACCATATATTTT.

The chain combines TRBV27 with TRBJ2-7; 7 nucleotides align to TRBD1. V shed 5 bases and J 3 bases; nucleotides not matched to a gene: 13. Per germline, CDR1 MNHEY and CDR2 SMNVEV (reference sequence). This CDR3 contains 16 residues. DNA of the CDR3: TGTGCCAGCAGTCCTACCTCAGACAGGGCCCACTACGAGCAGTACTTC. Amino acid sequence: CASSPTSDRAHYEQYF.

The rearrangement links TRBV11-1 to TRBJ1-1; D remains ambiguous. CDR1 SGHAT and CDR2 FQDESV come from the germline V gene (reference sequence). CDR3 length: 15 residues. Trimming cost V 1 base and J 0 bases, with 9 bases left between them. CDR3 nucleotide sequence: TGTGCCAGCAGCTTAGGCCGCAGCATGAACACTGAAGCTTTCTTT. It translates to CASSLGRSMNTEAFF.

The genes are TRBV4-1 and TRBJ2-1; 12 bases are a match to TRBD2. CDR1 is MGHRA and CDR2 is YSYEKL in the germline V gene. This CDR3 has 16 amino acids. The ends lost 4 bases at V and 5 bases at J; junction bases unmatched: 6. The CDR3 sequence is CASSLRLAGVHNEQFF. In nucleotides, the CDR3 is TGCGCCAGCAGCCTTAGACTAGCGGGAGTCCACAATGAGCAGTTCTTC.

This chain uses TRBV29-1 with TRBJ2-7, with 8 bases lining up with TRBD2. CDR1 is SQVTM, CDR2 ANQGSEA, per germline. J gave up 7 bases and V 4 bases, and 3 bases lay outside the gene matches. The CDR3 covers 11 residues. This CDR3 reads CSVVAGGEQYF. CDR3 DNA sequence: TGCAGCGTTGTGGCGGGAGGTGAGCAGTACTTC.

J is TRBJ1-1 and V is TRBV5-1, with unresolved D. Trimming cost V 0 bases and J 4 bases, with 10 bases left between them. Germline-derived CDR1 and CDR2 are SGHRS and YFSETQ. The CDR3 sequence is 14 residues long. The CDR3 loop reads CASSLGFGGTEAFF. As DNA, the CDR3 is TGCGCCAGCAGCTTGGGGTTTGGCGGCACTGAAGCTTTCTTT.

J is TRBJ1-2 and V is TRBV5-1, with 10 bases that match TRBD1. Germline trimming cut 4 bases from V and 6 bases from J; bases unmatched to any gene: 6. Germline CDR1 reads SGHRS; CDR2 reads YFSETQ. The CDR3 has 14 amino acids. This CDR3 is CASSPKGTGDGYTF. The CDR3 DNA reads TGCGCCAGCAGCCCTAAGGGGACAGGGGATGGCTACACCTTC.

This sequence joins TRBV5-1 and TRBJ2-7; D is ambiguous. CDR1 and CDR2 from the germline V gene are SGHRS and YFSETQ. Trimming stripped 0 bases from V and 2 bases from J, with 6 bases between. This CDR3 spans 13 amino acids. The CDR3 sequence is CASSLERTYEQYF. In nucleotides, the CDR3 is TGCGCCAGCAGCTTGGAACGTACCTACGAGCAGTACTTC.

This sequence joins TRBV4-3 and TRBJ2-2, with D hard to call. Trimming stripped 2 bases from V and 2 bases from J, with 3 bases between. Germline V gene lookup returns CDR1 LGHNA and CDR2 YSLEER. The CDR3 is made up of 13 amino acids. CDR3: CASSQTNTGELFF. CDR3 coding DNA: TGCGCCAGCAGCCAAACAAACACCGGGGAGCTGTTTTTT.

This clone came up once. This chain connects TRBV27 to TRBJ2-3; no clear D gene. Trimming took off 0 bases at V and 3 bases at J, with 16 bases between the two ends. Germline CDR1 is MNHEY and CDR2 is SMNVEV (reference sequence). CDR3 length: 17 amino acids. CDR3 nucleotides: TGTGCCAGCAGTTTATCAATCCCTAATCCGGGTACAGATACGCAGTATTTT. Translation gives CASSLSIPNPGTDTQYF.

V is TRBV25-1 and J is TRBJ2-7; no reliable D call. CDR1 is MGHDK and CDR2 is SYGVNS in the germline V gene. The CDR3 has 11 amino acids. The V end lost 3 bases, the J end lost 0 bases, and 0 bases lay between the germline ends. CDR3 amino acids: CASSDSYEQYF. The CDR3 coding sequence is TGTGCCAGCAGTGACTCCTACGAGCAGTACTTC.

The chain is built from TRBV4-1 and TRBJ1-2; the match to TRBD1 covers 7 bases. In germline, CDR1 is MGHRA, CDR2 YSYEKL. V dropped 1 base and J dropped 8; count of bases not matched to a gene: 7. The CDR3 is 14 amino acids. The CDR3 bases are TGCGCCAGCAGCCAAGCGACAGGGAGGGACGGCTACACCTTC. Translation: CASSQATGRDGYTF.

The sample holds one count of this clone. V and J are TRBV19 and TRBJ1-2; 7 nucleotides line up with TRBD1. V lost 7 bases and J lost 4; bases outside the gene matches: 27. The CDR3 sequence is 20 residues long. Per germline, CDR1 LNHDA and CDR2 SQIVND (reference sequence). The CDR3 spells CASISRQGPTRTPPSYGYTF. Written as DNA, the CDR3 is TGTGCCAGTATAAGTCGACAGGGCCCGACCCGAACCCCTCCCAGCTATGGCTACACCTTC.

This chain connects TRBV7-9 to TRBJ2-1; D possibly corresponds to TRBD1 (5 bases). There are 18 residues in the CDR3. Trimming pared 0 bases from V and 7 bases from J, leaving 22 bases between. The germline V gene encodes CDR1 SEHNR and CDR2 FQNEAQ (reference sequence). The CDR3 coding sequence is TGTGCCAGCAGCTTAGCGGCAGAAGGGGTCCGGTACTTAAATGAGCAGTTCTTC. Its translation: CASSLAAEGVRYLNEQFF. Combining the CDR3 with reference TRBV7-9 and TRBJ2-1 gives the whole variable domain DTGVSQNPRHKITKRGQNVTFRCDPISEHNRLYWYRQTLGQGPEFLTYFQNEAQLEKSRLLSDRFSAERPKGSFSTLEIQRTEQGDSAMYLCASSLAAEGVRYLNEQFFGPGTRLTVL.

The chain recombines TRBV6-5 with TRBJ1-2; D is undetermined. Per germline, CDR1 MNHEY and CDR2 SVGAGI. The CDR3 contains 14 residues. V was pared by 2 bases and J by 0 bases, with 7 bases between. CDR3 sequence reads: CASSYHKANYGYTF. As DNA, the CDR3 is TGTGCCAGCAGTTACCATAAAGCTAACTATGGCTACACCTTC.

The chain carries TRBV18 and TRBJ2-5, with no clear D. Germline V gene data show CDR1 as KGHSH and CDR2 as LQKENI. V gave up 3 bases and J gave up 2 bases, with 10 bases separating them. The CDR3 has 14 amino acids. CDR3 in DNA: TGTGCCAGCTCACCCAGATCAGAACAAGAGACCCAGTACTTC. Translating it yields CASSPRSEQETQYF.

The CDR3 loop reads CASSLMTGGNTEAFF. The CDR3 DNA reads TGCGCCAGCAGCCTTATGACAGGGGGGAACACTGAAGCTTTCTTT. The gene calls are TRBV4-1 and TRBJ1-1; TRBD1 matches at 9 bases. Germline values: CDR1 MGHRA, CDR2 YSYEKL. J lost 1 base, V lost 4 bases, and 4 bases had no gene match. This CDR3 comprises 15 residues.

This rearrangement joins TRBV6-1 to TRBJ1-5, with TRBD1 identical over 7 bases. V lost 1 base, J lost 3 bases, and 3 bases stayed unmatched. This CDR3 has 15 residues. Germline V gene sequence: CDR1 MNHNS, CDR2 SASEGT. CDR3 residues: CASSEDRGYNQPQHF. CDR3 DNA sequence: TGTGCCAGCAGTGAAGACAGGGGTTACAATCAGCCCCAGCATTTT.

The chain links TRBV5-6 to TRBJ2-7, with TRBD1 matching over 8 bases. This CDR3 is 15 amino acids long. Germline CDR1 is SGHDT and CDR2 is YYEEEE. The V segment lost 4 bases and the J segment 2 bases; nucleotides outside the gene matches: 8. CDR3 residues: CASSPDRGVPYEQYF. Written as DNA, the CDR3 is TGTGCCAGCAGCCCCGACAGGGGAGTTCCCTACGAGCAGTACTTC.

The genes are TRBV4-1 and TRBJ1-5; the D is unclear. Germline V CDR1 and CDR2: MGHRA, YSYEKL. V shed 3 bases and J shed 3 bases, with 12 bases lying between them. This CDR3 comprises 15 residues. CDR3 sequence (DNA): TGCGCCAGCAGCCAGGCGAGAAGTGACAATCAGCCCCAGCATTTT. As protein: CASSQARSDNQPQHF.

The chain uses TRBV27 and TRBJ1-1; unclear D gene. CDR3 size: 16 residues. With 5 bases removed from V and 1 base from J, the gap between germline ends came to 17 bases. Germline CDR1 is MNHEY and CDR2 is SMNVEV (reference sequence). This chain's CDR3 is CASSPLEGWGNTEAFF. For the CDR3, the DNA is TGTGCCAGCAGTCCCTTAGAAGGGTGGGGGAACACTGAAGCTTTCTTT.

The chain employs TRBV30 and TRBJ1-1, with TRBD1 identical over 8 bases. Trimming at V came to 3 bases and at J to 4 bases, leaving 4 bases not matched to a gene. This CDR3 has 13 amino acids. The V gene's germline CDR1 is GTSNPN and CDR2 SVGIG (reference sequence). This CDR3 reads CAWSQGAFTEAFF. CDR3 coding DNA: TGTGCCTGGAGCCAGGGGGCTTTCACTGAAGCTTTCTTT.